This TCR beta chain was sequenced for a study of cytomegalovirus exposure and HLA in healthy donors. Whole-study findings and limits: Most TCR sequences were uncommon, yet certain public TCRs appeared in many donors.

The CDR3 has 16 residues. Germline V CDR1 and CDR2: MNHEY, SMNVEV (reference sequence). The V and J ends lost 3 bases and 4 bases respectively, with 15 bases between them. This clone ranks as medium-sized. Its matching antigen is unknown. Produced via immunoSEQ multiplex PCR; TCRdb's table is partial and in-frame only. Here the sample spans approximately 50,000 clones, 88% being singletons. The sequence was collected from a woman aged 25 to 45 in good health and CMV-seronegative. Sequenced sample: PBMCs. The V and J genes are TRBV27 and TRBJ2-2; D possibly corresponds to TRBD2 (6 bases). CDR3 coding DNA: TGTGCCAGCAGTTTTCGGCGGGGTCGGGGCACCGGGGAGCTGTTTTTT. Protein sequence: CASSFRRGRGTGELFF.